These T cell receptor beta chains were read from a single sample in a study of blood T cell repertoires in COVID-19. Measured with immunoSEQ multiplex PCR; TCRdb has only the in-frame clones, and not every one. In the table there are a few hundred thousand clones, around 90% of which are singletons. Sequencing was done on a sample of PBMCs or T cells enriched from blood (not recorded which). These receptors all come from a young woman with acute COVID-19. CDR3s include the opening cysteine and the closing phenylalanine or tryptophan. A D gene is named only where the DNA matches it firmly. Where a row states a size, it is once, few, many or the class of an expanded clone; other rows omit it.

clone_size	v_call	j_call	d_call	cdr3_aa	cdr3_nt
NA	TRBV6-2/TRBV6-3	TRBJ2-2	TRBD2	CASSSRRASGRFGTGELFF	TGTGCCAGCAGTTCCCGACGGGCTAGCGGGAGGTTCGGCACCGGGGAGCTGTTTTTT
once	TRBV28	TRBJ2-7	NA	CASRDSSSYEQYF	TGTGCCAGCCGGGACTCAAGCTCCTACGAGCAGTACTTC
NA	TRBV6-5	TRBJ2-6	TRBD1	CASRLTGINVLTF	TGTGCCAGCAGGCTGACAGGGATCAACGTCCTGACTTTC
NA	TRBV28	TRBJ2-7	NA	CASSPDDSYEQYF	TGTGCCAGCAGTCCAGACGACAGCTACGAGCAGTACTTC
NA	TRBV7-6	TRBJ1-6	NA	CASSPEGHTNSPLHF	TGTGCCAGCAGCCCTGAGGGACATACTAATTCACCCCTCCACTTT
NA	TRBV28	TRBJ2-4	TRBD2	CASSLLQSGGPFQYF	TGTGCCAGCAGCCTCCTCCAAAGCGGGGGGCCCTTTCAGTACTTC
NA	TRBV4-1	TRBJ2-7	NA	CASSQVGVYEQYF	TGCGCCAGCAGCCAAGTGGGCGTCTACGAGCAGTACTTC
NA	TRBV7-3	TRBJ2-1	NA	CASSLAPSSYNEQFF	TGTGCCAGCAGCTTAGCTCCTAGCTCCTACAATGAGCAGTTCTTC
NA	TRBV28	TRBJ2-7	NA	CAVPPGSEIYEQYF	TGTGCCGTACCGCCGGGGTCAGAAATTTACGAGCAGTACTTC
NA	TRBV7-3	TRBJ2-2	TRBD1	CASSSRQGATGELFF	TGTGCCAGCAGCTCCCGGCAGGGGGCCACCGGGGAGCTGTTTTTT
NA	TRBV28	TRBJ1-5	NA	CASSISTGPRQPQHF	TGTGCCAGCAGCATATCGACAGGCCCGAGGCAGCCCCAGCATTTT
NA	TRBV27	TRBJ2-5	NA	CASSFGGARETQYF	TGTGCCAGCAGTTTTGGCGGTGCCCGGGAGACCCAGTACTTC
NA	TRBV12-5	TRBJ2-5	TRBD2	CASGRTSGLYQETQYF	TGTGCTAGTGGTCGGACTAGCGGGTTATACCAAGAGACCCAGTACTTC
NA	TRBV27	TRBJ1-6	TRBD1	CASSPGTGVTSPLHF	TGTGCCAGCAGTCCGGGGACAGGGGTTACTTCACCCCTCCACTTT
NA	TRBV6-5	TRBJ2-7	TRBD2	CASFASGSYEQYF	TGTGCCAGCTTCGCTAGCGGGAGCTACGAGCAGTACTTC
NA	TRBV7-2	TRBJ2-5	TRBD2	CASSLGGLARGRYQETQYF	TGTGCCAGCAGCTTAGGGGGACTAGCGAGAGGGCGGTACCAAGAGACCCAGTACTTC
NA	TRBV27	TRBJ2-1	NA	CASGTLGGPSSYNEQFF	TGTGCCAGCGGCACCCTCGGAGGGCCGTCGTCCTACAATGAGCAGTTCTTC
NA	TRBV2	TRBJ2-1	TRBD1	CATNYGAGQGAGEQFF	TGTGCCACCAACTACGGCGCGGGACAGGGGGCGGGTGAGCAGTTCTTC
NA	TRBV18	TRBJ1-1	NA	CASSPGGLYTEAFF	TGTGCCAGCTCACCTGGGGGGTTGTACACTGAAGCTTTCTTT
NA	TRBV6-4	TRBJ2-7	NA	CASRPQGWGSYEQYF	TGTGCCAGCAGACCTCAGGGGTGGGGATCCTACGAGCAGTACTTC
NA	TRBV7-8	TRBJ2-2	NA	CASSRRTGVKGELFF	TGTGCCAGCAGCCGGAGGACGGGGGTGAAGGGGGAGCTGTTTTTT
NA	TRBV5-1	TRBJ1-1	NA	CASSPQGMNTEAFF	TGCGCCAGCAGCCCCCAGGGTATGAACACTGAAGCTTTCTTT
once	TRBV7-8	TRBJ2-1	NA	CASSLALLSYEQFF	TGTGCCAGCAGCTTAGCCCTCCTTTCCTATGAGCAGTTCTTC
NA	TRBV2	TRBJ1-5	NA	CASSDRYSNQPQHF	TGTGCCAGCAGTGACAGGTATAGCAATCAGCCCCAGCATTTT
NA	TRBV4-2	TRBJ2-1	NA	CASSQDWLAGEQFF	TGTGCCAGCAGCCAAGACTGGCTAGCCGGTGAGCAGTTCTTC
NA	TRBV28	TRBJ2-3	TRBD2	CASTTLQIAGASTDTQYF	TGTGCCAGCACCACGCTCCAGATAGCGGGAGCTAGCACAGATACGCAGTATTTT
NA	TRBV19	TRBJ2-7	TRBD1	CASSYRGDEQYF	TGTGCCAGTAGTTACAGGGGAGACGAGCAGTACTTC
NA	TRBV12-3/TRBV12-4	TRBJ2-7	NA	CASSLVAGYEQYF	TGTGCCAGCAGTTTGGTGGCGGGCTACGAGCAGTACTTC
NA	TRBV5-1	TRBJ2-7	NA	CASSFQGNHEQYF	TGCGCCAGCAGCTTTCAGGGCAATCACGAGCAGTACTTC
NA	TRBV7-2	TRBJ2-7	NA	CASSLTPHREYEQYF	TGTGCCAGCAGCTTAACTCCCCACAGAGAGTACGAGCAGTACTTC
NA	TRBV11-2	TRBJ2-7	TRBD1	CASSLGTVYEQYF	TGTGCCAGCAGCTTGGGGACAGTCTACGAGCAGTACTTC
NA	TRBV29-1	TRBJ1-3	TRBD1	CSVPGQAGNTIYF	TGCAGCGTTCCGGGACAGGCAGGAAACACCATATATTTT
NA	TRBV12-3/TRBV12-4	TRBJ1-3	NA	CASTWGKGNTIYF	TGTGCCAGCACCTGGGGCAAGGGAAACACCATATATTTT
NA	TRBV4-1	TRBJ1-5	NA	CASSQDPGVRGNQPQHF	TGCGCCAGCAGCCAAGATCCGGGAGTAAGGGGCAATCAGCCCCAGCATTTT
NA	TRBV7-2	TRBJ1-1	NA	CASRQTGLAGTEAFF	TGTGCCAGCAGGCAAACAGGGTTGGCAGGCACTGAAGCTTTCTTT
many	TRBV7-2	TRBJ1-2	TRBD1	CASSLSTGGYGYTF	TGTGCCAGCAGCTTATCCACAGGGGGCTATGGCTACACCTTC
once	TRBV5-1	TRBJ2-1	NA	CASSLGPNEQFF	TGCGCCAGCAGCTTGGGGCCCAATGAGCAGTTCTTC
NA	TRBV2	TRBJ2-1	NA	CASSGRYGVYDNEQFF	TGTGCCAGCAGTGGTCGTTACGGGGTTTACGACAATGAGCAGTTCTTC
NA	TRBV12-5	TRBJ1-1	NA	CASGFAVDKNTEAFF	TGTGCTAGTGGTTTTGCTGTTGACAAAAACACTGAAGCTTTCTTT
NA	TRBV29-1	TRBJ2-7	TRBD1	CSVGNRDRATYEQYF	TGCAGCGTGGGGAACCGGGACAGAGCAACCTACGAGCAGTACTTC
NA	TRBV15	TRBJ1-6	NA	CATSSDRFNSPLHF	TGTGCCACCAGCAGCGACAGGTTTAATTCACCCCTCCACTTT
NA	TRBV7-2	TRBJ1-2	NA	CASSFRGNGYTF	TGTGCCAGCAGCTTCCGAGGAAATGGCTACACCTTC
once	TRBV30	TRBJ2-7	NA	CAWMGGYEQYF	TGTGCCTGGATGGGGGGTTACGAGCAGTACTTC
NA	TRBV3-1/TRBV3-2	TRBJ2-1	NA	CASSRQDNEQFF	TGTGCCAGCAGCCGACAAGACAATGAGCAGTTCTTC
NA	TRBV30	TRBJ1-2	TRBD1	CAWSAVRGNYGYTF	TGTGCCTGGAGTGCGGTCAGGGGGAACTATGGCTACACCTTC
NA	TRBV15	TRBJ1-2	NA	CATSRDLREGYTF	TGTGCCACCAGCAGAGATTTACGGGAGGGCTACACCTTC
few	TRBV9	TRBJ2-2	NA	CASSVGLDTGELFF	TGTGCCAGCAGCGTAGGTCTTGACACCGGGGAGCTGTTTTTT
NA	TRBV7-9	TRBJ2-7	TRBD1	CASSSQTGNYEQYF	TGTGCCAGCAGCTCCCAGACAGGGAACTACGAGCAGTACTTC
many	TRBV5-1	TRBJ1-3	TRBD1	CASSAGQNLGNTIYF	TGCGCCAGCAGCGCGGGACAGAACCTTGGAAACACCATATATTTT
NA	TRBV4-3	TRBJ2-1	NA	CASSPQGTATYNEQFF	TGCGCCAGCAGCCCTCAGGGGACCGCTACCTACAATGAGCAGTTCTTC
NA	TRBV11-2	TRBJ1-4	TRBD1	CASSLGGFYRGDEKLFF	TGTGCCAGCAGCTTAGGGGGGTTTTACAGGGGAGATGAAAAACTGTTTTTT
NA	TRBV6-4	TRBJ2-2	NA	CASSDSIYGRSGELFF	TGTGCCAGCAGTGACTCGATCTATGGTCGGTCCGGGGAGCTGTTTTTT
many	TRBV5-4	TRBJ1-3	NA	CASSADRSTQNTIYF	TGTGCCAGCAGCGCCGACAGGTCTACCCAAAACACCATATATTTT
NA	TRBV28	TRBJ2-3	TRBD2	CASSLLAGGHNDTQYF	TGTGCCAGCAGTTTATTGGCGGGAGGCCATAATGATACGCAGTATTTT
NA	TRBV15	TRBJ2-1	TRBD2	CATSRDISTLSGSDNEQFF	TGTGCCACCAGCAGAGATATCTCTACCTTAAGCGGGAGCGACAATGAGCAGTTCTTC
NA	TRBV30	TRBJ2-1	NA	CAWSDLQSSYNEQFF	TGTGCCTGGAGTGACCTACAGAGCTCCTACAATGAGCAGTTCTTC
NA	TRBV30	TRBJ1-4	NA	CAWSGVRQGWGKLFF	TGTGCCTGGAGTGGGGTCAGGCAGGGATGGGGAAAACTGTTTTTT
NA	TRBV7-8	TRBJ2-7	TRBD1	CASSHNTGATYEQYF	TGTGCCAGCAGCCATAATACAGGGGCAACCTACGAGCAGTACTTC
NA	TRBV6-2/TRBV6-3	TRBJ2-7	TRBD1	CASSYVGRGQYEQYF	TGTGCCAGCAGTTACGTCGGCAGGGGGCAATACGAGCAGTACTTC